These 9 T cell receptor beta chains originate from one sample sequenced in a study of human T cells and chemical hapten exposure. One entry per CDR3 protein results from TCRdb running MiXCR on the RACE reads. The repertoire includes 90,000 or so distinct CDR3 sequences, roughly a tenth of them detected once, and about 2% sits in the top ten. Time point denoted: patch test 1, 2 weeks after DPC sensitization. Treatment denoted: therapeutic diphenylcyclopropenone sensitization with weekly scalp DPC. Sequences were derived from whole blood, sampled in connection with sensitization to the hapten diphenylcyclopropenone (DPC). All receptors derive from a man aged 40-49 years with alopecia areata. Some clones in this sample may be carry-over from other donors' samples.

The table lists this clonotype with many counts. This rearrangement joins TRBV30 to TRBJ1-5; weak D call: TRBD1 (5 bases). The CDR3 has 16 amino acids. The germline CDR1 and CDR2 sequences are GTSNPN and SVGIG (reference sequence). V lost 0 bases and J lost 0, with 12 bases in between. The CDR3 sequence is CAWSVPQRGSNQPQHF. CDR3 DNA: TGTGCCTGGAGTGTACCTCAAAGGGGTAGCAATCAGCCCCAGCATTTT.

This clonotype was seen just once. V and J are TRBV4-2 and TRBJ2-1; 10 nucleotides align to TRBD1. With V trimmed by 4 bases and J by 6 bases, 6 bases remained unmatched. Germline V gene data show CDR1 as LGHNA and CDR2 as YNFKEQ. The length of the CDR3 is 15 residues. CDR3 loop: CASSPTGQGSNEQFF. CDR3 nucleotide sequence: TGTGCCAGCAGCCCCACGGGACAGGGGAGCAATGAGCAGTTCTTC.

With respect to this clonotype: This CDR3 fails to terminate in the conserved phenylalanine or tryptophan, so it likely reflects a read error. This chain links TRBV3-1 with TRBJ1-1; D might be TRBD1 (5 bases). CDR1 and CDR2 from the germline V gene are LGHDT and YNNKEL (reference sequence). CDR3 size: 13 residues. Trimming left V 4 bases short and J 1 base short, with 7 bases between. CDR3 sequence (DNA): TGTGCCAGCAGCCCCACAGGGAACACTGAAGCTTTCCTT. Its protein product is CASSPTGNTEAFL.

This clonotype was counted a few times. This chain connects TRBV5-1 to TRBJ1-4; D is uncertain. Looked up from germline, CDR1 is SGHRS and CDR2 is YFSETQ. V was shortened by 3 bases and J by 6 bases, with 12 bases between the two germline ends. CDR3 length equals 14 residues. Here the CDR3 reads CASSSDGGDEKLFF. The CDR3 DNA is TGCGCCAGCAGCTCGGATGGTGGCGATGAAAAACTGTTTTTT.

This clonotype was recorded a few times. V gene TRBV2 combines with J gene TRBJ1-6; D is perhaps TRBD1 (5 bases). The V gene lost 9 bases and the J gene lost 5 bases, with 14 bases spanning the gap. The CDR3 is 14 residues long. CDR1 is SNHLY and CDR2 is FYNNEI in the germline V gene. CDR3 DNA sequence: TGTGCCAGGTCACTAGGGGCCGATAATTCACCCCTCCACTTT. This codes for CARSLGADNSPLHF.

Only a few counts were recorded for this clonotype. V gene TRBV24-1 combines with J gene TRBJ2-4; D ambiguous. V lost 4 bases and J lost 5, with 8 bases in between. From germline, CDR1 is KGHDR and CDR2 SFDVKD. This CDR3 is 13 amino acids long. CDR3 amino acids: CATSDRTENIQYF. The CDR3 nucleotides read TGTGCCACCAGTGACCGGACGGAAAACATTCAGTACTTC.

This clonotype was seen many times. The chain links TRBV7-9 to TRBJ2-1, with 8 bases fitting TRBD2. CDR3 length equals 17 residues. Germline CDR1 and CDR2: SEHNR and FQNEAQ (reference sequence). Trimming removed 5 bases from V and 5 bases from J; junction bases left unmatched: 14. CDR3 loop: CASSKGASGFSDNEQFF. CDR3 coding DNA: TGTGCCAGCAGCAAAGGGGCTAGCGGGTTTAGCGACAATGAGCAGTTCTTC.

The rearrangement joins TRBV6-5 to TRBJ1-2; D may be TRBD1 (5 bases). Trimming took off 6 bases at V and 2 bases at J, with 13 bases between the two ends. Germline V lookup: CDR1 MNHEY, CDR2 SVGAGI. The CDR3 is made up of 14 amino acids. In DNA, the CDR3 is TGTGCCAGCAGCCCACGAAACAGGAACTATGGCTACACCTTC. It specifies CASSPRNRNYGYTF.

At least ten counts were recorded for this clonotype. The chain carries TRBV6-5 and TRBJ2-4; the D call may be TRBD1 or TRBD2 (6 bases each). Germline lookup yields CDR1 MNHEY and CDR2 SVGAGI. Trimming took off 0 bases at V and 1 base at J, with 16 bases between the two ends. The CDR3 is made up of 18 amino acids. The CDR3 region is CASSYSSPGASAKNIQYF. CDR3 bases: TGTGCCAGCAGTTACTCGTCGCCGGGGGCCTCGGCCAAAAACATTCAGTACTTC.